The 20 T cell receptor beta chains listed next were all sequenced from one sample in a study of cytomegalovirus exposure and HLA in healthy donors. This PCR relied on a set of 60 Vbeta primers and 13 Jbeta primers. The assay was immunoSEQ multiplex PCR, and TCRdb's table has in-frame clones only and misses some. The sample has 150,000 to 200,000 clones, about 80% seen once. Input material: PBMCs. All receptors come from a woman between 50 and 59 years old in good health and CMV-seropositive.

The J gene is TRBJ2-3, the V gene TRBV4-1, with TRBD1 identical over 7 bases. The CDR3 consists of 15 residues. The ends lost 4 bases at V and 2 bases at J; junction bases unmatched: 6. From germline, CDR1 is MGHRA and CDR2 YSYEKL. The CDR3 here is CASSLRQGLTDTQYF. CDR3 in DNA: TGCGCCAGCAGCCTCCGACAGGGTCTCACAGATACGCAGTATTTT.

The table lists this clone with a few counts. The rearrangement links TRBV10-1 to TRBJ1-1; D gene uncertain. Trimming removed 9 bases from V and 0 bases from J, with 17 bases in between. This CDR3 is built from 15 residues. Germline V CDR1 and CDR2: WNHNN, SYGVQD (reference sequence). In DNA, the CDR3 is TGCGCCAGGAGGACGGGGAGCCCTATGAACACTGAAGCTTTCTTT. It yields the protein CARRTGSPMNTEAFF.

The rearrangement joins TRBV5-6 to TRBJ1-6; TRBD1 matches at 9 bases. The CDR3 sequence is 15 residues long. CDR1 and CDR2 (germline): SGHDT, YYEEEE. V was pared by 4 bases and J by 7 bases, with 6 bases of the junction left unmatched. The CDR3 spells CASSTGTGKNSPLHF. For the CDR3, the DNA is TGTGCCAGCAGCACCGGGACAGGGAAGAATTCACCCCTCCACTTT.

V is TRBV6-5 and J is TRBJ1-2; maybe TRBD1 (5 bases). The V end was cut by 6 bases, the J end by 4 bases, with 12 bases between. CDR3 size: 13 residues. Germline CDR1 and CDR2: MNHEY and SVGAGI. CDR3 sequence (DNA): TGTGCCAGCAGCCGGCAGGGCTCCTATGGCTACACCTTC. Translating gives CASSRQGSYGYTF.

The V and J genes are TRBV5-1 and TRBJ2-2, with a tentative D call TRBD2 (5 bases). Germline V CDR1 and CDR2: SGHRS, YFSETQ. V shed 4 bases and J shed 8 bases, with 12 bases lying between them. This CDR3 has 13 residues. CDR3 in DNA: TGCGCCAGCAGCCAAACTAGTGCAGGGGAGCTGTTTTTT. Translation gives CASSQTSAGELFF.

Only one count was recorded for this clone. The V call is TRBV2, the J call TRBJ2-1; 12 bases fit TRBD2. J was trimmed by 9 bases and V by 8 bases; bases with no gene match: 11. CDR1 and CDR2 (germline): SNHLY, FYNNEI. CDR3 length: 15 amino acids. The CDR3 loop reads CASRRTSGVMGEQFF. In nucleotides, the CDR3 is TGTGCCAGCCGCCGGACTAGCGGGGTAATGGGTGAGCAGTTCTTC.

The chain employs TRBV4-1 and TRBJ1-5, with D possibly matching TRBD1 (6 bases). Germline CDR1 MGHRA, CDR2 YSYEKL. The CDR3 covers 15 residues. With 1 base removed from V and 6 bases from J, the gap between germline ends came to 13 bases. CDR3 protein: CASSQAPPQGQPQHF. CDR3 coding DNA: TGCGCCAGCAGCCAAGCCCCACCACAGGGTCAGCCCCAGCATTTT.

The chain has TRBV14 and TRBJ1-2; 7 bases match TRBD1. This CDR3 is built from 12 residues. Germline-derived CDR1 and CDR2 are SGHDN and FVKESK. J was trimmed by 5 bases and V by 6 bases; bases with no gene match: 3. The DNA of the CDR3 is TGTGCCAGCAGTCAACAGGGGTATGGCTACACCTTC. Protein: CASSQQGYGYTF.

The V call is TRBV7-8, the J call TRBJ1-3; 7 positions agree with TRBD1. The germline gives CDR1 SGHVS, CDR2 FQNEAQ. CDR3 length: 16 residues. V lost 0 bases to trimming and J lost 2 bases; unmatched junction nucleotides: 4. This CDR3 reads CASSLALTGPGNTIYF. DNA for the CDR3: TGTGCCAGCAGCTTAGCGCTGACAGGGCCTGGAAACACCATATATTTT.

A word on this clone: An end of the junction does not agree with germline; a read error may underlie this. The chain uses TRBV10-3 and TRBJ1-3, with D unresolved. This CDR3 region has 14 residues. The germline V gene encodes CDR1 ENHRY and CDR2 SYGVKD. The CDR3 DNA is TGTGTCATCAGTGGGGAGAATACTGGAAACACCATATATTTT. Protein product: CVISGENTGNTIYF.

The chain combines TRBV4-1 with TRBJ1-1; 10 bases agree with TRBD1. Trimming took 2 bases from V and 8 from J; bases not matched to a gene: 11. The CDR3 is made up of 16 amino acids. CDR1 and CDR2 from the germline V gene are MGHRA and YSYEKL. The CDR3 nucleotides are TGCGCCAGCAGCCAATCCGGACAGGGGGGCGTGTTAGAAGCTTTCTTT. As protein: CASSQSGQGGVLEAFF.

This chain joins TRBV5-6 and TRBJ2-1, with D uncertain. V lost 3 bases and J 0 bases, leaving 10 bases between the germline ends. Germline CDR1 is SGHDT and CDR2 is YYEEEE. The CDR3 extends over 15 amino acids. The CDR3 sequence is CASSYLPSSYNEQFF. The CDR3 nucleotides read TGTGCCAGCAGCTACCTACCGAGCTCCTACAATGAGCAGTTCTTC.

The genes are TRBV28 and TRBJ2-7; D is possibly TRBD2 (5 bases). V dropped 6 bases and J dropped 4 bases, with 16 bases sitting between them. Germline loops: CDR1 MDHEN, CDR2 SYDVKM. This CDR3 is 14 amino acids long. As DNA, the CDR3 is TGTGCCAGCAGCCCATCTGGGAGTTGGTACGAGCAGTACTTC. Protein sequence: CASSPSGSWYEQYF.

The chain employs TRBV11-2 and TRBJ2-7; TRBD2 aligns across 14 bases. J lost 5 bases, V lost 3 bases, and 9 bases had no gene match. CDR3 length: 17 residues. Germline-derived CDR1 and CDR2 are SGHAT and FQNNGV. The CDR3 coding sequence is TGTGCCAGCAGCTTTCGACTAGCGGGGGGGCTTAGCCACGAGCAGTACTTC. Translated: CASSFRLAGGLSHEQYF.

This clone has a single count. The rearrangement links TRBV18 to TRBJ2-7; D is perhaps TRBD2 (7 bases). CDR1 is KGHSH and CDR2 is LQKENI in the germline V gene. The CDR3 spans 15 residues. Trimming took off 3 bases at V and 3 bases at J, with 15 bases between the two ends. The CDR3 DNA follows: TGTGCCAGCTCACCCGTAGGGGGGGACAACTACGAGCAGTACTTC. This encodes CASSPVGGDNYEQYF.

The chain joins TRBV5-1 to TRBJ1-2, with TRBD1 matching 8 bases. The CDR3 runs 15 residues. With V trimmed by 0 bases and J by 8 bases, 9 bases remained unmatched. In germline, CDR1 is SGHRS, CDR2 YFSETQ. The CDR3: CASSLGTFRGLGYTF. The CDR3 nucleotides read TGCGCCAGCAGCTTGGGGACCTTCAGGGGGCTGGGCTACACCTTC.

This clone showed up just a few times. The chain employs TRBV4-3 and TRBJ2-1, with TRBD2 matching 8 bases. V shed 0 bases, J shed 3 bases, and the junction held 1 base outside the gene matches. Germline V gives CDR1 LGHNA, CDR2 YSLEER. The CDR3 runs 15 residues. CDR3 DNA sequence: TGCGCCAGCAGCCAAGATACTAGCGGCTACAATGAGCAGTTCTTC. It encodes CASSQDTSGYNEQFF.

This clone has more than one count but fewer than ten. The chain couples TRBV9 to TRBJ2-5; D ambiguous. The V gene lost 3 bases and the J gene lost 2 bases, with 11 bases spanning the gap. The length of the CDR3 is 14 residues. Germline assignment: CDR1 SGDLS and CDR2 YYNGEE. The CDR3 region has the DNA TGTGCCAGCAGCGCACTGCCCGGGCAAGAGACCCAGTACTTC. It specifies CASSALPGQETQYF.

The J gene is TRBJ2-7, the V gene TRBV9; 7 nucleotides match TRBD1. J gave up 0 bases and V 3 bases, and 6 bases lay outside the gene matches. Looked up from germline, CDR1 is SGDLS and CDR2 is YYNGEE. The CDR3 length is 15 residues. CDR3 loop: CASSGGTANSYEQYF. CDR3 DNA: TGTGCCAGCAGCGGAGGGACAGCCAACTCCTACGAGCAGTACTTC.

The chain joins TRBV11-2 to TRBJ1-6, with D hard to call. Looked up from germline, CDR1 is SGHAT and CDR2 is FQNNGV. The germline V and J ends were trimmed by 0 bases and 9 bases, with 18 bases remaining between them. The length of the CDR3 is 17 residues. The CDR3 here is CASSLDLWGVRGSPLHF. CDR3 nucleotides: TGTGCCAGCAGCTTAGATCTGTGGGGAGTCCGCGGTTCACCCCTCCACTTT.